This T cell receptor (beta chain) was captured in a study of response to subunit inactivated influenza vaccine (dated by TCRdb to 2016 to 2019). Notes on the research overall: Deep quantitative profiling of the T cell receptor repertoire was used in the study to follow responses to a trivalent subunit inactivated influenza vaccine.

Study-wide findings and limitations: According to the authors, only a limited number of new T cells may be recruited by each seasonal influenza vaccination.

Libraries were prepared through RT-PCR. Sequencing took place on an Illumina HiSeq 2500. In TCRdb, the public reads were trimmed at Q25 with fastp and aligned with MiXCR, with productive beta chains retained. Identical CDR3 protein sequences are pooled into one entry, listed with their most common genes and DNA. Here the sample has roughly 700,000 distinct CDR3 sequences; approximately 13% occur a single time. Jointly, the top ten make up roughly 6.4% of the sample. A note on this clonotype: Its antigen is not yet known. No much larger clone is present one base from it, and per-base qualities are unavailable.

Sequenced here: PBMCs from blood, sampled about 14 days before vaccination. The source of this sequence is a man in his fifties or sixties who received an inactivated influenza vaccine. Donor details come from another sample of the same person, matched by shared clones.

The CDR3 here reads CASSAGTAHRDEQFF. The sequence in DNA is TGTGCCAGCAGCGCCGGGACAGCCCACCGCGATGAGCAGTTCTTC. The chain is made from TRBV7-9 and TRBJ2-1; TRBD1 agrees with 7 junctional bases. Trimming leaves V shorter by 5 bases and J shorter by 8 bases, with the junction holding 12 bases beyond the gene matches. The germline V gene (reference sequence) gives CDR1 as SEHNR and CDR2 as FQNEAQ. CDR3 length: 15 amino acids, cysteine to phenylalanine. Of all the DNA, just the CDR3 is kept, 45 bases in frame from base 1.